The 16 T cell receptor beta chains reported below all come from one sample, sequenced in a study of T cells after yellow fever vaccination. TCRdb itself ran the 5' RACE reads through MiXCR, one entry per CDR3 protein. This repertoire shows 310,000 or so distinct CDR3 sequences, about 3.5% found once; its top ten account for 23%. The specimen comprised PBMCs, sampled on the day of the yellow fever booster vaccination. The source of these receptors is a man younger than 30 who received the YFV17D yellow fever vaccine.

The table lists this clonotype with a few counts. The J gene is TRBJ1-6, the V gene TRBV7-2; D gene ambiguous. The CDR3 loop spans 15 amino acids. Germline CDR1 SGHTA, CDR2 FQGNSA. The germline V and J ends were trimmed by 0 bases and 2 bases, with 5 bases remaining between them. The CDR3 protein is CASSLAGTYNSPLHF. CDR3 DNA sequence: TGTGCCAGCAGCTTAGCAGGAACCTATAATTCACCCCTCCACTTT. Full variable domain (remainder filled in from reference TRBV7-2 and TRBJ1-6): GAGVSQSPSNKVTEKGKDVELRCDPISGHTALYWYRQSLGQGLEFLIYFQGNSAPDKSGLPSDRFSAERTGGSVSTLTIQRTQQEDSAVYLCASSLAGTYNSPLHFGNGTRLTVT.

This clonotype has a count of ten or more. CDR3 region: CASSSPGGYEQYV. The CDR3 region has the DNA TGTGCCAGCAGTTCCCCGGGGGGGTACGAGCAGTACGTC. This rearrangement joins TRBV28 to TRBJ2-7; 8 positions match TRBD2. The ends lost 4 bases at V and 4 bases at J; junction bases unmatched: 3. Germline CDR1 is MDHEN and CDR2 is SYDVKM. The CDR3 consists of 13 residues.

This clonotype was picked up many times. This chain joins TRBV7-2 and TRBJ1-5, with D perhaps matching TRBD1 (5 bases). This CDR3 spans 13 amino acids. With 3 bases removed from V and 6 bases from J, the gap between germline ends came to 9 bases. Germline assignment: CDR1 SGHTA and CDR2 FQGNSA. CDR3 loop: CASSFSRAQPQHF. The CDR3 DNA sequence: TGTGCCAGCAGCTTCAGCAGGGCTCAGCCCCAGCATTTT.

The chain joins TRBV12-3 or TRBV12-4 to TRBJ1-5; no reliable D call. The CDR3 consists of 13 residues. Trimming cost V 5 bases and J 6 bases, with 11 bases left between them. CDR3 in amino acids: CASSPQQSQPQHF. CDR3 DNA sequence: TGTGCCAGCAGTCCTCAACAGAGTCAGCCCCAGCATTTT.

In this sample, this clonotype turned up many times. The CDR3 protein is CASSTRDSSSGTEAFF. The CDR3, as DNA: TGTGCCAGCAGCACCCGGGACAGCAGCTCGGGCACTGAAGCTTTCTTT. The chain combines TRBV7-2 with TRBJ1-1; the match to TRBD1 covers 7 bases. Per the germline V gene, CDR1 is SGHTA and CDR2 is FQGNSA. This CDR3 has 16 residues. V was pared by 5 bases and J by 4 bases, with 13 bases of the junction left unmatched. Looking up the rest from reference TRBV7-2 and TRBJ1-1 gives the full variable domain: GAGVSQSPSNKVTEKGKDVELRCDPISGHTALYWYRQSLGQGLEFLIYFQGNSAPDKSGLPSDRFSAERTGGSVSTLTIQRTQQEDSAVYLCASSTRDSSSGTEAFFGQGTRLTVV.

The chain uses TRBV6-1 and TRBJ2-7; 9 nucleotides match TRBD1. The CDR3 is 15 residues long. Germline trimming cut 1 base from V and 5 bases from J; bases unmatched to any gene: 6. Looked up from germline, CDR1 is MNHNS and CDR2 is SASEGT. The CDR3 bases are TGTGCCAGCAGTGAAGTGGGACAGGGTTCCGACGAGCAGTACTTC. Its protein product is CASSEVGQGSDEQYF.

This CDR3 is CASSLGVGSMNTEAFF. The CDR3 DNA reads as TGTGCCAGCAGCTTAGGGGTGGGGAGCATGAACACTGAAGCTTTCTTT. The V gene is TRBV7-2, the J gene TRBJ1-1; the D is unclear. Trimming removed 1 base from V and 0 bases from J, with 12 bases in between. The CDR3 is 16 amino acids. Germline assignment: CDR1 SGHTA and CDR2 FQGNSA. Using reference TRBV7-2 and TRBJ1-1 for the parts outside the CDR3, the full variable domain is GAGVSQSPSNKVTEKGKDVELRCDPISGHTALYWYRQSLGQGLEFLIYFQGNSAPDKSGLPSDRFSAERTGGSVSTLTIQRTQQEDSAVYLCASSLGVGSMNTEAFFGQGTRLTVV.

This chain connects TRBV5-1 to TRBJ2-7; TRBD2 matches at 7 bases. This CDR3 spans 12 amino acids. Per germline, CDR1 SGHRS and CDR2 YFSETQ. V dropped 5 bases and J dropped 5; count of bases not matched to a gene: 4. The CDR3 reads CASSYGRHEQYF. The CDR3 bases are TGCGCCAGCAGTTACGGGAGGCACGAGCAGTACTTC. Looking up the rest from reference TRBV5-1 and TRBJ2-7 gives the full variable domain: KAGVTQTPRYLIKTRGQQVTLSCSPISGHRSVSWYQQTPGQGLQFLFEYFSETQRNKGNFPGRFSGRQFSNSRSEMNVSTLELGDSALYLCASSYGRHEQYFGPGTRLTVT.

This CDR3 is CASVFAGDGNTIYF. The CDR3 DNA follows: TGTGCCAGCGTATTTGCAGGGGACGGAAACACCATATATTTT. The V call is TRBV28, the J call TRBJ1-3; weak D call: TRBD1 (6 bases). This CDR3 is built from 14 residues. Trimming shortened V by 8 bases and J by 4 bases, and 15 bases separated the two germline ends. Looked up from germline, CDR1 is MDHEN and CDR2 is SYDVKM.

There are many counts of this clonotype. V usage is TRBV4-1 and J usage is TRBJ2-5; 9 positions match TRBD2. Germline V gene lookup returns CDR1 MGHRA and CDR2 YSYEKL. J gave up 7 bases and V 4 bases, and 1 base lay outside the gene matches. The CDR3 loop spans 12 amino acids. CDR3 in amino acids: CASSPRGGTQYF. The CDR3 DNA follows: TGCGCCAGCAGCCCGCGGGGGGGGACCCAGTACTTC.

This clonotype has at least ten counts. CDR3 sequence: CASSHASGETQYF. DNA of the CDR3: TGCGCCAGCAGCCATGCGTCTGGAGAGACCCAGTACTTC. The V gene is TRBV4-3, the J gene TRBJ2-5; D is uncertain. Per germline, CDR1 LGHNA and CDR2 YSLEER. The length of the CDR3 is 13 residues. V shed 3 bases and J shed 4 bases, with 9 bases lying between them.

This clonotype has at least ten counts. The chain couples TRBV5-5 to TRBJ2-1; the D is unclear. CDR1 is SGHKS, CDR2 YYEKEE, per germline (reference sequence). The CDR3 consists of 13 residues. V was pared by 0 bases and J by 4 bases, with 5 bases between. The CDR3: CASSLDVYNEQFF. CDR3 DNA sequence: TGTGCCAGCAGCTTGGATGTTTACAATGAGCAGTTCTTC.

The chain employs TRBV4-2 and TRBJ1-5; no clear D. The CDR3 has 15 amino acids. Trimming cost V 0 bases and J 5 bases, with 11 bases left between them. In germline, CDR1 is LGHNA, CDR2 YNFKEQ. In DNA, the CDR3 is TGTGCCAGCAGCCAAGATCAGGAGGGTTATCAGCCCCAGCATTTT. Translation gives CASSQDQEGYQPQHF.

This clonotype was detected ten times or more. This chain connects TRBV5-1 to TRBJ1-4, with TRBD1 as a possible D gene (5 bases). V dropped 2 bases and J dropped 0 bases, with 11 bases sitting between them. There are 16 residues in the CDR3. The germline CDR1 and CDR2 sequences are SGHRS and YFSETQ. This chain's CDR3 is CASSLPGTTTNEKLFF. In nucleotides, the CDR3 is TGCGCCAGCAGCTTACCCGGGACCACAACTAATGAAAAACTGTTTTTT.

The chain recombines TRBV24-1 with TRBJ2-5; D unresolved. Germline V gene sequence: CDR1 KGHDR, CDR2 SFDVKD. The CDR3 totals 18 residues. V lost 4 bases and J lost 1, with 21 bases in between. The CDR3 is CATSEYPSGSHPQETQYF. The CDR3 bases are TGTGCCACCAGTGAATACCCTTCGGGTTCCCATCCCCAAGAGACCCAGTACTTC.

This clonotype showed up just a few times. This chain joins TRBV10-3 and TRBJ2-5; possibly TRBD2 for D (5 bases). This CDR3 has 14 residues. CDR1 and CDR2 from the germline V gene are ENHRY and SYGVKD. Trimming took 3 bases from V and 0 from J, leaving 8 bases between them. CDR3 sequence: CAISDLGDQETQYF. The CDR3 coding sequence is TGTGCCATCAGTGATTTGGGAGACCAAGAGACCCAGTACTTC.